The next 28 T cell receptor beta chains were all read from a single sample in a study of regulatory T cells in long-lasting Graves disease. Time point specified: newly diagnosed GD, antithyroid drugs for less than 3 months. Extracted RNA from PBMCs served as the source of the TCR library. The TCR beta library used iRepertoire HTBI primers with Arm-PCR amplification of CDR3. Each CDR3 protein gets one entry after TCRdb re-called the multiplex PCR reads with MiXCR. The sample lists fewer than 550,000 distinct CDR3 sequences; about 16% were seen once. Separately, the same data were catalogued under a study of T cells in Graves' hyperthyroidism and ophthalmopathy.

The material sequenced was peripheral blood mononuclear cells (PBMCs), taken at new diagnosis, from a patient treated with antithyroid drugs. These receptors originate from a woman aged 40 to 65 with Graves disease.

There are a few counts of this clonotype. At one of its ends the junction is not consistent with the germline gene, which may arise from a read error. In DNA, the CDR3 is TGCAGCGTTGACCGAAGCGGGGGGGTCCAAGAGACCCAGTACTTT. Translated, it gives CSVDRSGGVQETQYF. The V gene is TRBV29-1, the J gene TRBJ2-5, with TRBD2 matching over 10 bases. The CDR3 is 15 residues long. Germline CDR1 reads SQVTM; CDR2 reads ANQGSEA.

This clonotype occurred many times. The chain combines TRBV12-3 or TRBV12-4 with TRBJ2-1; 10 bases fit TRBD2. V trimming: 3 bases; J trimming: 6 bases; junction bases outside the gene matches: 5. This CDR3 has 15 amino acids. The CDR3, as DNA: TGTGCCAGCAGTTTGGTAGCGGGGGGCGTCAATGAGCAGTTCTTC. Translated, it gives CASSLVAGGVNEQFF.

This chain links TRBV19 with TRBJ2-2; 12 nucleotides align to TRBD2. Trimming cost V 7 bases and J 5 bases; bases outside gene matches: 2. The CDR3 contains 14 residues. In germline, CDR1 is LNHDA, CDR2 SQIVND (reference sequence). CDR3 DNA sequence: TGTGCCAGTATAGGGACTAGCGGGACCGGGGAGCTGTTTTTT. It translates to CASIGTSGTGELFF.

CDR3 region: CASSSHRDTQYF. In DNA, the CDR3 is TGTGCCAGCAGTTCCCACCGGGATACGCAGTATTTT. V usage is TRBV12-3 or TRBV12-4 and J usage is TRBJ2-3; no clear D gene. This CDR3 has 12 amino acids. V dropped 4 bases and J dropped 6 bases, with 8 bases sitting between them.

V gene TRBV20-1 combines with J gene TRBJ2-1, with 12 bases fitting TRBD2. The germline V gene has CDR1 DFQATT and CDR2 SNEGSKA (reference sequence). This CDR3 is 22 amino acids long. The ends lost 6 bases at V and 4 bases at J; junction bases unmatched: 28. CDR3 sequence reads: CSAEPLAGGPKGQWGLYNEQFF. The DNA for the CDR3 is TGCAGTGCCGAACCTCTAGCGGGGGGGCCGAAGGGGCAATGGGGGCTTTACAATGAGCAGTTCTTC.

The chain couples TRBV9 to TRBJ1-3, with TRBD1 matching 8 bases. This CDR3 has 16 residues. The V gene's germline CDR1 is SGDLS and CDR2 YYNGEE. The ends lost 0 bases at V and 8 bases at J; junction bases unmatched: 10. CDR3 protein: CASSVERGQVWDTIYF. CDR3 nucleotides: TGTGCCAGCAGCGTAGAAAGGGGACAGGTCTGGGACACCATATATTTT.

This chain uses TRBV5-4 with TRBJ2-1; D could derive from TRBD1 or TRBD2 (5 bases each). CDR3 size: 15 residues. V lost 3 bases and J 2 bases, leaving 12 bases between the germline ends. Germline-derived CDR1 and CDR2 are SGHNT and YYREEE (reference sequence). The CDR3 reads CASSSRDGAYNEQFF. For the CDR3, the DNA is TGTGCCAGCAGCTCCAGGGACGGGGCCTACAATGAGCAGTTCTTC. Full variable domain (outside the CDR3, taken from reference TRBV5-4 and TRBJ2-1): ETGVTQSPTHLIKTRGQQVTLRCSSQSGHNTVSWYQQALGQGPQFIFQYYREEENGRGNFPPRFSGLQFPNYSSELNVNALELDDSALYLCASSSRDGAYNEQFFGPGTRLTVL.

This clonotype has a handful of counts. J is TRBJ2-5 and V is TRBV7-3; 15 positions agree with TRBD2. V was pared by 4 bases and J by 3 bases, with 3 bases of the junction left unmatched. Germline V gene data show CDR1 as SGHTA and CDR2 as FQGTGA. The length of the CDR3 is 16 residues. The CDR3 bases are TGTGCCAGCAGCTCAGGACTAGCGGGGGGGAAAGAGACCCAGTACTTC. It codes for CASSSGLAGGKETQYF.

At least ten counts were recorded for this clonotype. CDR3: CASSLRGRWTEAFF. The CDR3 nucleotides are TGTGCCAGCAGTCTCAGGGGGCGCTGGACTGAAGCTTTCTTT. This rearrangement joins TRBV28 to TRBJ1-1, with 8 bases identical to TRBD1. Germline CDR1 and CDR2: MDHEN and SYDVKM. The CDR3 is 14 amino acids. The V gene end was trimmed by 5 bases and the J gene end by 5 bases; junction bases not matched to a gene: 7. Looking up the rest from reference TRBV28 and TRBJ1-1 gives the full variable domain: DVKVTQSSRYLVKRTGEKVFLECVQDMDHENMFWYRQDPGLGLRLIYFSYDVKMKEKGDIPEGYSVSREKKERFSLILESASTNQTSMYLCASSLRGRWTEAFFGQGTRLTVV.

This clonotype has ten or more counts. The chain uses TRBV11-2 and TRBJ1-4; no clear D. Germline CDR1 reads SGHAT; CDR2 reads FQNNGV. Trimming left V 5 bases short and J 5 bases short, with 18 bases between. This CDR3 has 16 amino acids. The CDR3 DNA reads as TGTGCCAGCAGCGCAAGCATCCTAACTGCAAATGAAAAACTGTTTTTT. Protein: CASSASILTANEKLFF.

In its sample, this clonotype was seen many times. The chain couples TRBV11-2 to TRBJ1-4; the match to TRBD1 covers 8 bases. The CDR3 runs to 15 residues. The V and J ends lost 4 bases and 2 bases, in that order; junction bases with no gene match: 3. Germline loops: CDR1 SGHAT, CDR2 FQNNGV. The CDR3, as DNA: TGTGCCAGCAGCTGGACAGGGACCACTAATGAAAAACTGTTTTTT. Translating it yields CASSWTGTTNEKLFF.

This clonotype appeared many times. The chain employs TRBV18 and TRBJ2-7; 7 positions agree with TRBD1. The CDR3 is 15 amino acids. V lost 4 bases, J lost 2 bases, and 8 bases stayed unmatched. Per the germline V gene, CDR1 is KGHSH and CDR2 is LQKENI. CDR3 region: CASSLSPTGTYEQYF. Written as DNA, the CDR3 is TGTGCCAGCTCACTCTCCCCGACAGGGACCTACGAGCAGTACTTC.

This clonotype occurred many times. CDR3 sequence: CASSSSPTGGDYGYTF. The CDR3 nucleotides are TGTGCCAGCAGTTCCTCCCCGACAGGGGGTGACTATGGCTACACCTTC. V is TRBV12-3 or TRBV12-4 and J is TRBJ1-2, with TRBD1 matching over 9 bases. Germline trimming cut 4 bases from V and 3 bases from J; bases unmatched to any gene: 9. CDR3 length: 16 residues.

This clonotype was counted ten times or more. The V and J genes are TRBV6-1 and TRBJ1-1; tentative D call: TRBD1 (6 bases). Germline V gene data show CDR1 as MNHNS and CDR2 as SASEGT. With 4 bases removed from V and 4 bases from J, the gap between germline ends came to 16 bases. The CDR3 has 15 residues. The CDR3 nucleotides read TGTGCCAGCAGTGGACACGAGGGGGTCGGCACTGAAGCTTTCTTT. Its protein is CASSGHEGVGTEAFF.

This clonotype showed up just a few times. The chain uses TRBV24-1 and TRBJ2-3; 9 bases are a match to TRBD2. CDR3 size: 21 residues. J gave up 3 bases and V 1 base, and 19 bases lay outside the gene matches. From germline, CDR1 is KGHDR and CDR2 SFDVKD. CDR3 amino acids: CATSDFHPSIAGGPGTDTQYF. For the CDR3, the DNA is TGTGCCACCAGTGATTTCCACCCCTCCATCGCGGGGGGGCCGGGGACAGATACGCAGTATTTT.

This sequence joins TRBV28 and TRBJ1-3; 9 bases agree with TRBD1. Trimming at V came to 6 bases and at J to 3 bases, leaving 9 bases not matched to a gene. CDR1 MDHEN and CDR2 SYDVKM come from the germline V gene. This CDR3 region has 16 residues. CDR3 protein: CASRPTGGKRGNTIYF. The CDR3 DNA reads TGTGCCAGCAGGCCCACAGGGGGCAAACGTGGAAACACCATATATTTT.

This sequence joins TRBV11-1 and TRBJ2-2; 8 bases match TRBD2. CDR1 is SGHAT and CDR2 is FQDESV in the germline V gene (reference sequence). CDR3 size: 15 residues. With 6 bases clipped from V and 3 bases from J, the junction kept 6 bases outside the gene matches. The CDR3 DNA is TGTGCCAGCAGTCGCCCGGGGGGGGACACCGGGGAGCTGTTTTTT. As protein: CASSRPGGDTGELFF.

This clonotype was seen repeatedly, ten times or more. The chain links TRBV10-3 to TRBJ2-2; D uncertain. Germline V lookup: CDR1 ENHRY, CDR2 SYGVKD. Trimming stripped 3 bases from V and 6 bases from J, with 17 bases between. CDR3 length equals 16 residues. This CDR3 is CAISDTPANVPGELFF. The CDR3 nucleotides are TGTGCCATCAGTGACACCCCGGCCAACGTTCCCGGGGAGCTGTTTTTT.

With respect to this clonotype: Given a much more abundant clone one base away, this may be a read error. This rearrangement joins TRBV11-2 to TRBJ2-7; 8 nucleotides agree with TRBD1. This CDR3 has 13 amino acids. Germline loops: CDR1 SGHAT, CDR2 FQNNGV. Here the CDR3 reads CVSSPRQGYEQYF. In DNA, the CDR3 is TGTGTCAGCAGCCCGAGACAGGGGTACGAGCAGTACTTC.

The chain links TRBV6-2 or TRBV6-3 to TRBJ1-4; D perhaps matches TRBD1 (6 bases). V was cut by 7 bases and J by 4 bases, with 19 bases left in between. The germline V gene encodes CDR1 MNHEY and CDR2 SVGEGT. The CDR3 length is 16 residues. The CDR3 nucleotides read TGTGCCAGCAAGGGGGACCAGGAAACGTTTAATGAAAAACTGTTTTTT. Protein: CASKGDQETFNEKLFF.

This clonotype came up a few times. V and J are TRBV11-2 and TRBJ1-2, with TRBD1 matching 7 bases. The V segment lost 5 bases and the J segment 8 bases; nucleotides outside the gene matches: 8. There are 13 residues in the CDR3. From germline, CDR1 is SGHAT and CDR2 FQNNGV. Written as DNA, the CDR3 is TGTGCCAGCAGCCAGGGGGGGATACCGGGCTACACCTTC. It translates to CASSQGGIPGYTF.

The chain recombines TRBV2 with TRBJ1-1, with TRBD1 matching 7 bases. Germline loops: CDR1 SNHLY, CDR2 FYNNEI. The CDR3 is 11 amino acids. With 3 bases clipped from V and 12 bases from J, the junction kept 4 bases outside the gene matches. The CDR3 DNA reads as TGTGCCAGCAGTGAGACAGGGCCCTCTTTCTTT. Translation: CASSETGPSFF. Combining the CDR3 with reference TRBV2 and TRBJ1-1 gives the whole variable domain EPEVTQTPSHQVTQMGQEVILRCVPISNHLYFYWYRQILGQKVEFLVSFYNNEISEKSEIFDDQFSVERPDGSNFTLKIRSTKLEDSAMYFCASSETGPSFFGQGTRLTVV.

This clonotype was recorded many times. This sequence joins TRBV6-1 and TRBJ1-5; D uncertain. V was trimmed by 6 bases and J by 8 bases, leaving 11 bases between them. The CDR3 has 12 residues. Germline CDR1 is MNHNS and CDR2 is SASEGT. Written as DNA, the CDR3 is TGTGCCAGCAGCCGCACGGGTGAGCCCCAGCATTTT. Protein sequence: CASSRTGEPQHF.

The sample holds a few counts of this clonotype. Being one base from a much bigger clone, this may be a read error. This rearrangement joins TRBV11-1 to TRBJ1-1; a possible D gene is TRBD1 (5 bases). This CDR3 is 15 amino acids long. Germline CDR1 is SGHAT and CDR2 is FQDESV (reference sequence). The CDR3 DNA reads TGCGCCAGCAGCTTACGGGACCCCAGAAAGATTGAAGCTTTCTTT. Translation gives CASSLRDPRKIEAFF.

This clonotype was detected many times. The CDR3 here is CASRGQGTRAFF. CDR3 DNA sequence: TGTGCCAGCAGGGGACAGGGGACCCGGGCTTTCTTT. This chain uses TRBV2 with TRBJ1-1; TRBD1 matches at 10 bases. V gave up 6 bases and J gave up 11 bases; unmatched junction bases: 6. The CDR3 runs to 12 residues. Germline V lookup: CDR1 SNHLY, CDR2 FYNNEI.

This clonotype was counted at least ten times. The chain employs TRBV30 and TRBJ2-1; D is unclear. The CDR3 contains 12 residues. With 1 base removed from V and 7 bases from J, the gap between germline ends came to 8 bases. Germline V gene data show CDR1 as GTSNPN and CDR2 as SVGIG (reference sequence). The CDR3 coding sequence is TGTGCCTGGAGTGCCGCGGAGAATGAGCAGTTCTTC. It codes for CAWSAAENEQFF.

This clonotype was seen a single time. Given a much more abundant clone one base away, this may be a read error. The conserved final phenylalanine or tryptophan is absent from the CDR3, which likely points to a read error. The chain couples TRBV2 to TRBJ1-1; D remains unclear. CDR1 is SNHLY, CDR2 FYNNEI, per germline. The V end lost 8 bases, the J end lost 8 bases, and 12 bases lay between the germline ends. The CDR3 is made up of 11 amino acids. This CDR3 reads CASSWDTEAFS. The CDR3 DNA reads TGTGCCAGCTCGTGGGATACCGAAGCTTTCTCT.

In its sample, this clonotype was seen a few times. The chain carries TRBV12-3 or TRBV12-4 and TRBJ1-6, with D perhaps matching TRBD1 (6 bases). Trimming cost V 2 bases and J 0 bases, with 14 bases left between them. The CDR3 spans 18 residues. As DNA, the CDR3 is TGTGCCAGCAGTTTAACCCCGCAGGGGAGCTCCTATAATTCACCCCTCCACTTT. Its translation is CASSLTPQGSSYNSPLHF.